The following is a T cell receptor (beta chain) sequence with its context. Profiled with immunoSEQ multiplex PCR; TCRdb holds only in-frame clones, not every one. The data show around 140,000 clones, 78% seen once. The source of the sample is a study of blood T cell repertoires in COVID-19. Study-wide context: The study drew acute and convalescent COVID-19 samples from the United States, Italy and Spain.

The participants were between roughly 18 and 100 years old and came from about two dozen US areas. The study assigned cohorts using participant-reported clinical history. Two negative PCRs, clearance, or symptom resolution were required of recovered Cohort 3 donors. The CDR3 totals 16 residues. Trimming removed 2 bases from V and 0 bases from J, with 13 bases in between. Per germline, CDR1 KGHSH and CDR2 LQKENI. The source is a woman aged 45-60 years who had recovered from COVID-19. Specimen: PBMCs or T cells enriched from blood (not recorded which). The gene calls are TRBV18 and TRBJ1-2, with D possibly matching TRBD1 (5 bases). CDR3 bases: TGTGCCAGCTCACCAGAAACAGGACAAGCTAACTATGGCTACACCTTC. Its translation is CASSPETGQANYGYTF.